Included here is one TCR beta chain sequence, with context. cDNA came from around 0.5 to 1 ug RNA primed by random hexamers. TCRdb redid the calling of the immunoSEQ multiplex PCR reads with MiXCR, one entry per CDR3 protein. This table holds about 120,000 distinct CDR3 sequences, 85% to 95% found once. The CD8+ and CD4+ T cells were negatively isolated, with the TEMRA cells enriched by FACS. This sample is drawn from a study of CD8 T cells in Susac syndrome. There are 15 residues in the CDR3. The J segment lost 1 base and the V segment lost 5 bases, leaving 5 bases of the junction unmatched. Per the germline V gene, CDR1 is MNHEY and CDR2 is SVGEGT.

Specimen: CD8+ T cells from PBMCs. V usage is TRBV6-2 or TRBV6-3 and J usage is TRBJ1-5; 7 nucleotides match TRBD1. The receptor's source is a human donor in good health. Written as DNA, the CDR3 is TGTGCCAGCAGTGAGATACAGGGGAGCAATCAGCCCCAGCATTTT. It specifies CASSEIQGSNQPQHF.